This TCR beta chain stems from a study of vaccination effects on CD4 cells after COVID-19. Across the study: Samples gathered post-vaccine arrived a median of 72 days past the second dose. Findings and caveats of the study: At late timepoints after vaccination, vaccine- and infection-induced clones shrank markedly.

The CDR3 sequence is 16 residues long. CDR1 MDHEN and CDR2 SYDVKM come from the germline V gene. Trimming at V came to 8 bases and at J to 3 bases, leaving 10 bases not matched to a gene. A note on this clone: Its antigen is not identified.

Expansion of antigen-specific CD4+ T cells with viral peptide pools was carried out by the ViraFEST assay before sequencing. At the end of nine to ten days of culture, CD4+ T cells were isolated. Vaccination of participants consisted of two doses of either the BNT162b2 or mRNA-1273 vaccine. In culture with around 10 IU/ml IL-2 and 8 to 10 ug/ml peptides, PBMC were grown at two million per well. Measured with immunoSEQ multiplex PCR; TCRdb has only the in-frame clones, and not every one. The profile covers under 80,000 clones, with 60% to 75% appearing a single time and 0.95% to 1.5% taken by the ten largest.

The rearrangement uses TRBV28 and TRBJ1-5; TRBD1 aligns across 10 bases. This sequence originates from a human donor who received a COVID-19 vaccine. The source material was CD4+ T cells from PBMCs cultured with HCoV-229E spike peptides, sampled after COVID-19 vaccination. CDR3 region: CASRDRGGRDNQPQHF. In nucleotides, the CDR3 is TGTGCCAGCCGGGACAGGGGCGGCCGGGACAATCAGCCCCAGCATTTT.